This T cell receptor beta chain was captured by sequencing in a study of cytomegalovirus exposure and HLA in healthy donors. Overall study context: Earlier work reported 110 million or so unique TCR beta sequences from 150 million to 200 million T cells. Notes on the study in general: Owing to their indistinguishability, certain V segments, notably TRBV6-2 and TRBV6-3, were excluded. Per published reports, the classifier diagnosed cytomegalovirus status with high specificity and sensitivity. Later analysis identified 16,951 TCR beta sequences associated with HLA alleles, using a false discovery rate threshold of 0.05.

This clone was detected once. Its antigen is unidentified. The germline CDR1 and CDR2 sequences are GTSNPN and SVGIG (reference sequence). CDR3 length: 12 residues. V shed 0 bases and J shed 9 bases, with 11 bases lying between them. 13 Jbeta primers and 60 Vbeta primers were used for the PCR. TCRdb's copy holds only in-frame clones and misses some; the assay was immunoSEQ multiplex PCR. The sample consists of some 130,000 clones, roughly three quarters of them appearing once. This sequence was found in a man aged 30 to 39 in good health and CMV-seronegative. Sequenced sample: PBMCs. The chain couples TRBV30 to TRBJ1-1; the D is unclear. Written as DNA, the CDR3 is TGTGCCTGGAGTGTAACAGAAGCCCAAGCTTTCTTT. Protein product: CAWSVTEAQAFF.